Listed here are 27 T cell receptor beta chains from one sample, sequenced in a study of tumour-infiltrating T cells in Burkitt lymphoma. TCRdb's table, derived via immunoSEQ multiplex PCR, lists solely in-frame clones and lacks some. The sample holds about 2,000 clones, approximately 13% seen once. The specimen was tumor tissue. The receptors were gathered from a human donor with Burkitt lymphoma.

The chain is built from TRBV9 and TRBJ1-2; the match to TRBD1 covers 11 bases. V was pared by 4 bases and J by 5 bases, with 16 bases of the junction left unmatched. Germline V gene lookup returns CDR1 SGDLS and CDR2 YYNGEE. This CDR3 spans 18 amino acids. CDR3 amino acids: CASSPNSGTGGTLYGYTF. CDR3 coding DNA: TGTGCCAGCAGCCCAAACTCGGGGACAGGGGGGACCTTATATGGCTACACCTTC.

The chain is built from TRBV4-1 and TRBJ1-2; D is unresolved. Trimming stripped 0 bases from V and 4 bases from J, with 6 bases between. The CDR3 covers 13 residues. Germline CDR1 is MGHRA and CDR2 is YSYEKL. The CDR3 protein is CASSQELVYGYTF. The CDR3 DNA follows: TGCGCCAGCAGCCAAGAGCTGGTCTATGGCTACACCTTC.

This clone was detected only a few times. The chain links TRBV7-9 to TRBJ2-1; the D gene is possibly TRBD2 (5 bases). The V end lost 0 bases, the J end lost 14 bases, and 11 bases lay between the germline ends. The CDR3 spans 12 residues. Germline CDR1 and CDR2: SEHNR and FQNEAQ (reference sequence). The DNA of the CDR3 is TGTGCCAGCAGCTTAGCGGGCATCGGGGAGTTCTTC. It translates to CASSLAGIGEFF.

The table lists this clone with a count of one. The J gene is TRBJ2-7, the V gene TRBV10-3; D may be TRBD2 (6 bases). The CDR3 loop spans 14 amino acids. CDR1 ENHRY and CDR2 SYGVKD come from the germline V gene. Trimming cost V 5 bases and J 2 bases, with 13 bases left between them. CDR3 bases: TGTGCCATCAGTATACGGGACTGGCCCTACGAGCAGTACTTC. The encoded protein is CAISIRDWPYEQYF.

There are a few counts of this clone. The J gene is TRBJ2-7, the V gene TRBV5-1; D ambiguous. Germline CDR1 is SGHRS and CDR2 is YFSETQ. Trimming pared 4 bases from V and 4 bases from J, leaving 15 bases between. The CDR3 spans 14 residues. CDR3 nucleotides: TGCGCCAGCAGCCTCAAAGGGCCTCAGTACGAGCAGTACTTC. It translates to CASSLKGPQYEQYF.

The V call is TRBV5-5, the J call TRBJ2-2, with 8 bases fitting TRBD2. The CDR3 contains 15 residues. Per the germline V gene, CDR1 is SGHKS and CDR2 is YYEKEE (reference sequence). The junction had 3 bases not matched to a gene; V was cut back by 0 bases and J by 5 bases. Here the CDR3 DNA reads TGTGCCAGCAGCTTGGTAGCGGGGATTACCGGGGAGCTGTTTTTT. It yields the protein CASSLVAGITGELFF.

This clone was found a few times. The V gene is TRBV27, the J gene TRBJ1-4; a possible D gene is TRBD1 (6 bases). The CDR3 runs 13 residues. The germline V gene encodes CDR1 MNHEY and CDR2 SMNVEV (reference sequence). The germline V and J ends were trimmed by 4 bases and 7 bases, with 10 bases remaining between them. The CDR3 DNA follows: TGTGCCAGCAGTTGGGGGGCTACTGAAAAACTGTTTTTT. It is translated as CASSWGATEKLFF.

This clone has a handful of counts. At one end the junction does not follow the germline gene, possibly because of a read error. The chain combines TRBV9 with TRBJ1-2; 8 bases agree with TRBD1. Per germline, CDR1 SGDLS and CDR2 YYNGEE. The CDR3 extends over 17 amino acids. Here the CDR3 DNA reads TGTGTCAGCAGCGTAGGAGGGACAGGCGCTCCTAACTATGGCTACACCTTC. Protein product: CVSSVGGTGAPNYGYTF.

This clone showed up just a few times. The chain carries TRBV5-6 and TRBJ2-1; 15 nucleotides align to TRBD2. CDR3 length: 17 amino acids. With 3 bases clipped from V and 6 bases from J, the junction kept 7 bases outside the gene matches. Germline loops: CDR1 SGHDT, CDR2 YYEEEE. The CDR3 loop is CASSSGTSGGLGNEQFF. CDR3 DNA: TGTGCCAGCAGCTCTGGGACTAGCGGGGGGTTGGGCAATGAGCAGTTCTTC.

This clone came up once. The chain carries TRBV5-3 and TRBJ1-2; D may be TRBD1 (6 bases). TRBV5-3 is an ORF for which the function is uncertain. The germline V and J ends were trimmed by 10 bases and 4 bases, with 17 bases remaining between them. The CDR3 has 13 residues. CDR3 in amino acids: CAADGGRIYGYTF. CDR3 DNA: TGTGCCGCTGACGGGGGGCGCATCTATGGCTACACCTTC.

This chain connects TRBV27 to TRBJ1-1; D might be TRBD1 (5 bases). The germline gives CDR1 MNHEY, CDR2 SMNVEV (reference sequence). The V end lost 6 bases, the J end lost 3 bases, and 17 bases lay between the germline ends. The CDR3 loop spans 15 amino acids. CDR3: CASRAPGTLYTEAFF. The CDR3 nucleotides are TGTGCCAGCAGAGCACCCGGGACGCTATACACTGAAGCTTTCTTT.

V gene TRBV30 combines with J gene TRBJ1-1, with a weak D call TRBD1 (6 bases). The CDR3 extends over 13 amino acids. Germline CDR1 reads GTSNPN; CDR2 reads SVGIG (reference sequence). V shed 2 bases and J shed 4 bases, with 11 bases lying between them. The CDR3 here is CAWSPGGLTEAFF. The CDR3 DNA is TGTGCCTGGAGTCCCGGGGGGCTCACTGAAGCTTTCTTT.

This clone came up a few times. This chain connects TRBV30 to TRBJ1-2; no reliable D call. With 2 bases removed from V and 0 bases from J, the gap between germline ends came to 7 bases. The CDR3 runs to 13 residues. Germline assignment: CDR1 GTSNPN and CDR2 SVGIG (reference sequence). The CDR3 nucleotides read TGTGCCTGGAGTCTGGGAACTAACTATGGCTACACCTTC. Its protein is CAWSLGTNYGYTF.

V usage is TRBV6-1 and J usage is TRBJ2-7; a possible D gene is TRBD2 (7 bases). The CDR3 covers 16 residues. Germline loops: CDR1 MNHNS, CDR2 SASEGT. Trimming stripped 0 bases from V and 4 bases from J, with 16 bases between. The CDR3 DNA follows: TGTGCCAGCAGTGAAGCGCTGGGGGGGGGCAGGTACGAGCAGTACTTC. This gives the protein CASSEALGGGRYEQYF.

This clone was detected a few times. This chain joins TRBV28 and TRBJ2-7; 7 bases line up with TRBD2. The germline V gene has CDR1 MDHEN and CDR2 SYDVKM. There are 12 residues in the CDR3. Losses at the gene ends were 3 bases for V and 7 bases for J; bases not matched to a gene: 3. CDR3 coding DNA: TGTGCCAGCAGTTTTCCGGGGGGAGAGCAGTACTTC. Residues: CASSFPGGEQYF.

This sequence joins TRBV4-3 and TRBJ1-2, with 7 bases fitting TRBD1. Germline V gene data show CDR1 as LGHNA and CDR2 as YSLEER. This CDR3 spans 15 amino acids. V shed 4 bases, J shed 4 bases, and the junction held 9 bases outside the gene matches. The CDR3 is CASSPRDSESYGYTF. Written as DNA, the CDR3 is TGCGCCAGCAGCCCCCGGGACAGTGAAAGCTATGGCTACACCTTC.

This clone came up a few times. Written as DNA, the CDR3 is TGCGCCAGCAGCCCGGTCGGGGATGAGCAGTTCTTC. It codes for CASSPVGDEQFF. The V gene is TRBV5-1, the J gene TRBJ2-1, with D tentatively TRBD2 (5 bases). The germline gives CDR1 SGHRS, CDR2 YFSETQ. The CDR3 extends over 12 amino acids. V lost 4 bases, J lost 8 bases, and 10 bases lay in between. The variable domain in full, completed from reference TRBV5-1 and TRBJ2-1, reads KAGVTQTPRYLIKTRGQQVTLSCSPISGHRSVSWYQQTPGQGLQFLFEYFSETQRNKGNFPGRFSGRQFSNSRSEMNVSTLELGDSALYLCASSPVGDEQFFGPGTRLTVL.

This chain links TRBV4-1 with TRBJ2-7; 11 bases agree with TRBD1. Germline V gene data show CDR1 as MGHRA and CDR2 as YSYEKL. Trimming at V came to 1 base and at J to 3 bases, leaving 5 bases not matched to a gene. This CDR3 comprises 16 residues. The CDR3 sequence: CASSQAPGQGGYEQYF. As DNA, the CDR3 is TGCGCCAGCAGCCAAGCCCCGGGACAGGGGGGCTACGAGCAGTACTTC.

In DNA form, the CDR3 reads TGTGCCAGCACCCCCAACGAGGCTGGAAACATTCAGTACTTC. Its protein product is CASTPNEAGNIQYF. V usage is TRBV6-6 and J usage is TRBJ2-4; D not resolved. V shed 7 bases and J shed 6 bases, with 16 bases lying between them. Germline loops: CDR1 MNHNY, CDR2 SVGAGI (reference sequence). The CDR3 has 14 residues.

This chain uses TRBV27 with TRBJ1-2, with D possibly TRBD1 on 6 matching bases. V was clipped by 5 bases and J by 5 bases, with 18 bases between them. CDR1 is MNHEY and CDR2 is SMNVEV in the germline V gene (reference sequence). CDR3 length equals 15 residues. The CDR3 loop reads CASSRLGRGYYGYTF. The CDR3 nucleotides read TGTGCCAGCAGTCGCCTAGGCAGGGGTTATTATGGCTACACCTTC.

CDR3 residues: CASSLGTAEAFF. CDR3 coding DNA: TGTGCCAGCAGCCTCGGGACAGCCGAAGCTTTCTTT. This rearrangement joins TRBV7-2 to TRBJ1-1; TRBD1 aligns across 7 bases. Per the germline V gene, CDR1 is SGHTA and CDR2 is FQGNSA. V dropped 5 bases and J dropped 8; count of bases not matched to a gene: 5. The CDR3 spans 12 residues.

The chain couples TRBV4-2 to TRBJ2-3, with 11 bases fitting TRBD1. V dropped 0 bases and J dropped 1; count of bases not matched to a gene: 6. The CDR3 consists of 18 residues. Germline CDR1 reads LGHNA; CDR2 reads YNFKEQ. The CDR3 loop reads CASSQEVGQGAGTDTQYF. Written as DNA, the CDR3 is TGTGCCAGCAGCCAAGAGGTAGGACAGGGGGCCGGCACAGATACGCAGTATTTT.

The chain is built from TRBV21-1 and TRBJ1-2; TRBD1, the table's D call, lacks a check against the DNA. TRBV21-1 is reported as a pseudogene. The length of the CDR3 is 16 residues. The CDR3 DNA reads as TGTGCCAGCAGCATTCTCCGGGACAGGGGGTCCTATGGCTACACCTTC. This sequence encodes CASSILRDRGSYGYTF.

V is TRBV9 and J is TRBJ2-5, with D tentatively TRBD2 (5 bases). Germline values: CDR1 SGDLS, CDR2 YYNGEE. Trimming left V 0 bases short and J 3 bases short, with 9 bases between. This CDR3 contains 14 residues. CDR3 loop: CASSVEDLEETQYF. The CDR3 bases are TGTGCCAGCAGCGTAGAGGACTTGGAAGAGACCCAGTACTTC.

The J gene is TRBJ2-2, the V gene TRBV4-3, with 10 positions matching TRBD2. The CDR3 is 16 residues long. J gave up 0 bases and V 2 bases, and 0 bases lay outside the gene matches. Germline CDR1 LGHNA, CDR2 YSLEER. CDR3: CASSQLAGANTGELFF. In DNA, the CDR3 is TGCGCCAGCAGCCAACTAGCGGGGGCGAACACCGGGGAGCTGTTTTTT.

The chain is built from TRBV30 and TRBJ1-1; D remains unclear. The CDR3 contains 12 residues. The V end lost 1 base, the J end lost 6 bases, and 9 bases lay between the germline ends. Germline V lookup: CDR1 GTSNPN, CDR2 SVGIG (reference sequence). Written as DNA, the CDR3 is TGTGCCTGGAGTGGTTCGGGCCCTGAAGCTTTCTTT. Protein: CAWSGSGPEAFF.

CDR3 loop: CAWSVRTGGTRSYNEQFF. CDR3 bases: TGTGCCTGGAGTGTGAGAACAGGGGGCACCCGCTCCTACAATGAGCAGTTCTTC. The chain uses TRBV30 and TRBJ2-1; 9 nucleotides align to TRBD1. CDR3 length equals 18 residues. V lost 0 bases and J lost 0; bases outside the gene matches: 9. Germline assignment: CDR1 GTSNPN and CDR2 SVGIG (reference sequence).